This TCR beta chain appears in the sequencing data of a study of CD8+ T cells in alopecia areata. On the study more broadly: Oral tofacitinib (5 to 10 mg twice daily) was administered to treated patients.

Germline V gene sequence: CDR1 SGHRS, CDR2 YFSETQ. This CDR3 has 14 amino acids. Trimming pared 5 bases from V and 4 bases from J, leaving 15 bases between. Alopecia areata patients provided lesional scalp punch biopsies and peripheral blood. RNA was extracted and reverse transcribed into cDNA as the sequencing template. Sequenced by immunoSEQ multiplex PCR; TCRdb stores in-frame clones only, minus some. This sample has 150,000 or so clones, with roughly 50% found just once. This clone was seen only a few times. The antigen is not known. General study points: Although TCR sharing was seen in mice, sharing across patients was less clear, possibly for HLA-related reasons. Higher clonality than in normal scalp was seen in lesional scalp, especially alopecia totalis/universalis.

The sequencing input was CD4+ T cells sorted from blood. V gene TRBV5-1 combines with J gene TRBJ1-2; a weak D match, TRBD1 (6 bases). The source of this sequence is a human donor with alopecia areata. The CDR3 coding sequence is TGCGCCAGCAGACGTACCGGGACAACCTATGGCTACACCTTC. Translated: CASRRTGTTYGYTF.